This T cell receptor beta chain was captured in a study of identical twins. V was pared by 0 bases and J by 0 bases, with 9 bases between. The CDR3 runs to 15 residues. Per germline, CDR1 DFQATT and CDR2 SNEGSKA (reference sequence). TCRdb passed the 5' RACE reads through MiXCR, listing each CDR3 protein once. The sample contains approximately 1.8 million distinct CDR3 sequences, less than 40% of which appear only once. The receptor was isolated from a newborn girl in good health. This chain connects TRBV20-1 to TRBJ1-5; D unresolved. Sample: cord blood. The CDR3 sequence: CSARDLGDSNQPQHF. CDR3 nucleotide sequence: TGCAGTGCTAGAGATCTCGGAGATAGCAATCAGCCCCAGCATTTT.